This TCR beta chain was captured in a study of blood T cells in healthy people across ages. Details on this clonotype: Its target is not known. A much larger clone differs by one base, so this may be a read error.

Primed by a sample-barcoded 5' primer and a J-beta primer mix, a second PCR proceeded for 7 to 11 cycles. TCRdb called the 5' RACE reads again in MiXCR, with one record for every CDR3 protein. The sample carries 1.5 million to 2 million distinct CDR3 sequences, 30% to 35% recorded once. Study-wide results and caveats: TCR beta diversity, measured per million T cells, fell in a roughly linear way with age. Diversity estimates from one million T cells were considered underestimates. Expanded clonotype shifts may have been confounded, as the donors had an unknown CMV status.

V was pared by 4 bases and J by 0 bases, with 6 bases of the junction left unmatched. Germline V gene data show CDR1 as SQVTM and CDR2 as ANQGSEA. The CDR3 runs 14 residues. This rearrangement joins TRBV29-1 to TRBJ2-7, with 7 bases identical to TRBD2. Sequences were obtained from blood. The clonotype was recovered from a woman in her twenties or thirties in good health. DNA for the CDR3: TGCAGCGTTGGGGGCGGGGGAAGCTCCTACGAGCAGTACTTC. It codes for CSVGGGGSSYEQYF.